Described below is a single T cell receptor beta chain sequence and its context. One end of the junction is discordant with germline, which a read error may explain. The record originates from a study of blood T cells in healthy people across ages. A second roughly 7 to 12 cycle PCR used barcoded and J-beta primers. TCRdb processed the 5' RACE reads anew with MiXCR; each CDR3 protein has one entry. The sample consists of fewer than 600,000 distinct CDR3 sequences, roughly a quarter of them appearing once. Per the germline V gene, CDR1 is LNHNV and CDR2 is YYDKDF (reference sequence). This CDR3 has 15 amino acids. The sample was also linked to a second study, of T cells of mothers and their children.

This receptor was taken from a boy aged 2 to 9 in good health. Sequencing was done on a sample of blood. The chain is built from TRBV15 and TRBJ2-1; 10 nucleotides match TRBD1. The better agreement between TRBJ2-7 and the DNA end casts doubt on the J call. The CDR3 loop reads CATSRDLTGGYGQYF. The CDR3 DNA follows: TGTGCCACCAGCAGAGATTTGACAGGGGGCTACGGGCAGTACTTC.